These 20 T cell receptor beta chains came from one sample sequenced in a study of early T cells in non-severe SARS-CoV-2 infection. Via MiXCR, TCRdb re-called the 5' RACE reads, giving one row per CDR3 protein. Here the sample spans roughly 30,000 distinct CDR3 sequences, about 4.5% being singletons. Sequenced: whole blood. The origin of the receptors is an adult who was a healthcare worker with PCR-confirmed SARS-CoV-2 infection or an uninfected control (not recorded which).

This clonotype has only a few counts. V is TRBV25-1 and J is TRBJ2-1; perhaps TRBD2 as D (7 bases). Trimming took off 5 bases at V and 8 bases at J, with 19 bases between the two ends. This CDR3 contains 15 residues. Germline CDR1 and CDR2: MGHDK and SYGVNS. The CDR3 DNA reads as TGTGCCAGCAGTTCCCCTGAGGGGGAGGGCCATGAGCAGTTCTTC. Its translation: CASSSPEGEGHEQFF.

This clonotype was counted at least ten times. V is TRBV7-9 and J is TRBJ2-3; D unresolved. V was clipped by 2 bases and J by 1 base, with 7 bases between them. The CDR3 length is 14 residues. The germline gives CDR1 SEHNR, CDR2 FQNEAQ (reference sequence). CDR3 region: CASSLFGRTDTQYF. The CDR3 DNA sequence: TGTGCCAGCAGCTTATTCGGACGCACAGATACGCAGTATTTT.

This clonotype occurred a few times. J is TRBJ2-7 and V is TRBV7-8; 13 bases line up with TRBD2. With V trimmed by 3 bases and J by 1 base, 3 bases remained unmatched. The CDR3 is made up of 16 amino acids. Germline loops: CDR1 SGHVS, CDR2 FQNEAQ. The CDR3 sequence: CASSLGLAGLSYEQYF. CDR3 DNA: TGTGCCAGCAGCTTGGGACTAGCGGGACTTTCCTACGAGCAGTACTTC. Variable domain in full (rest from reference TRBV7-8 and TRBJ2-7): GAGVSQSPRYKVAKRGQDVALRCDPISGHVSLFWYQQALGQGPEFLTYFQNEAQLDKSGLPSDRFFAERPEGSVSTLKIQRTQQEDSAVYLCASSLGLAGLSYEQYFGPGTRLTVT.

This clonotype was detected only a few times. No DNA is shown, since the ends of the CDR3 on it are uncertain; the CDR3 is the one TCRdb lists. The rearrangement joins TRBV23-1 to TRBJ2-2; the table's D call of TRBD1 was not tested on the DNA. TRBV23-1 falls under the ORF class, with uncertain function. The CDR3 is 15 residues long, ends included. The CDR3 here is CASSPGQGIPGSCFF.

The chain couples TRBV7-2 to TRBJ1-2; 8 nucleotides align to TRBD1. The germline CDR1 and CDR2 sequences are SGHTA and FQGNSA. V was clipped by 7 bases and J by 5 bases; unmatched bases: 6. This CDR3 spans 13 amino acids. The CDR3 bases are TGTGCCAGCACCGGACAGGGAGGGTATGGCTACACCTTC. It specifies CASTGQGGYGYTF.

This chain's CDR3 is CASSRKGVATYEQYF. The CDR3, as DNA: TGTGCCAGCAGCCGGAAGGGGGTAGCAACCTACGAGCAGTACTTC. The chain uses TRBV11-2 and TRBJ2-7, with D maybe TRBD1 (6 bases). The CDR3 is 15 residues long. CDR1 and CDR2 (germline): SGHAT, FQNNGV. V was clipped by 5 bases and J by 2 bases, with 16 bases between them.

This clonotype was detected many times. The chain employs TRBV7-9 and TRBJ1-1, with 7 bases identical to TRBD1. Trimming removed 6 bases from V and 4 bases from J; junction bases left unmatched: 8. CDR1 is SEHNR, CDR2 FQNEAQ, per germline (reference sequence). This CDR3 is built from 14 residues. CDR3 in DNA: TGTGCCAGCAGGACTACAGGGGATAGCACTGAAGCTTTCTTT. It codes for CASRTTGDSTEAFF.

The sample holds many counts of this clonotype. CDR3 coding DNA: TGTGCCAGCAGCACTATACGACAGGTCACGAACACTGAAGCTTTCTTT. Its translation is CASSTIRQVTNTEAFF. The J gene is TRBJ1-1, the V gene TRBV5-8; D may be TRBD1 (6 bases). V was cut by 4 bases and J by 1 base, with 17 bases left in between. Germline V gene lookup returns CDR1 SGHTS and CDR2 YDEGEE. This CDR3 region has 16 residues.

This clonotype was seen ten or more times. The genes are TRBV29-1 and TRBJ2-3, with TRBD2 matching 13 bases. Trimming removed 4 bases from V and 4 bases from J; junction bases left unmatched: 5. The CDR3 extends over 15 amino acids. Germline assignment: CDR1 SQVTM and CDR2 ANQGSEA. The CDR3 sequence: CSVGRLAGGPDTQYF. For the CDR3, the DNA is TGCAGCGTTGGCCGACTAGCGGGAGGTCCAGATACGCAGTATTTT.

This clonotype showed up just a few times. The J gene is TRBJ2-2, the V gene TRBV12-3 or TRBV12-4; D gene ambiguous. The CDR3 totals 15 residues. Trimming left V 7 bases short and J 2 bases short, with 14 bases between. The CDR3 coding sequence is TGTGCCAGCAACTCTATCGGGTTAAACACCGGGGAGCTGTTTTTT. It translates to CASNSIGLNTGELFF.

This clonotype was detected many times. This chain uses TRBV7-6 with TRBJ1-5; a weak D match, TRBD1 (5 bases). V was pared by 0 bases and J by 7 bases, with 10 bases between. This CDR3 has 14 amino acids. Germline CDR1 is SGHVS and CDR2 is FNYEAQ. The DNA for the CDR3 is TGTGCCAGCAGCTTAGCAGGGCCAGGGCAGCCCCAGCATTTT. Residues: CASSLAGPGQPQHF. Full variable domain (missing parts from reference TRBV7-6 and TRBJ1-5): GAGVSQSPRYKVTKRGQDVALRCDPISGHVSLYWYRQALGQGPEFLTYFNYEAQQDKSGLPNDRFSAERPEGSISTLTIQRTEQRDSAMYRCASSLAGPGQPQHFGDGTRLSIL.

This clonotype showed up many times. The chain recombines TRBV4-1 with TRBJ2-1, with 9 bases aligning to TRBD2. V trimming: 0 bases; J trimming: 0 bases; junction bases outside the gene matches: 9. This CDR3 is built from 19 residues. CDR1 is MGHRA, CDR2 YSYEKL, per germline. CDR3 sequence: CASSQDGLAGMISYNEQFF. The CDR3 nucleotides are TGCGCCAGCAGCCAAGACGGGCTAGCGGGGATGATCTCCTACAATGAGCAGTTCTTC.

This clonotype has at least ten counts. The chain links TRBV24-1 to TRBJ2-1; the D gene is possibly TRBD2 (6 bases). The CDR3 is 16 residues long. V lost 3 bases, J lost 2 bases, and 13 bases lay in between. Germline V lookup: CDR1 KGHDR, CDR2 SFDVKD. The chain's CDR3 is CATSDEPRGTYNEQFF. DNA of the CDR3: TGTGCCACCAGTGATGAACCCCGGGGGACCTACAATGAGCAGTTCTTC.

This clonotype was detected ten times or more. This chain joins TRBV2 and TRBJ1-1, with a tentative D call TRBD1 (5 bases). Germline-derived CDR1 and CDR2 are SNHLY and FYNNEI. The length of the CDR3 is 14 residues. The V gene lost 10 bases and the J gene lost 6 bases, with 21 bases spanning the gap. The CDR3, as DNA: TGTGCCACCAAGCCCCGGGGCAGGACTTCTGAAGCTTTCTTT. Its protein is CATKPRGRTSEAFF. Combining the CDR3 with reference TRBV2 and TRBJ1-1 gives the whole variable domain EPEVTQTPSHQVTQMGQEVILRCVPISNHLYFYWYRQILGQKVEFLVSFYNNEISEKSEIFDDQFSVERPDGSNFTLKIRSTKLEDSAMYFCATKPRGRTSEAFFGQGTRLTVV.

At least ten counts were recorded for this clonotype. This sequence joins TRBV18 and TRBJ1-5, with a tentative D call TRBD1 (5 bases). The germline V gene has CDR1 KGHSH and CDR2 LQKENI. Trimming shortened V by 2 bases and J by 7 bases, and 9 bases separated the two germline ends. The CDR3 contains 13 residues. CDR3 nucleotides: TGTGCCAGCTCACCAGGGGGTAGGCAGCCCCAGCATTTT. Translation: CASSPGGRQPQHF.

This clonotype occurred many times. The V gene is TRBV24-1, the J gene TRBJ2-6; TRBD1 might be the D (7 bases). The V gene's germline CDR1 is KGHDR and CDR2 SFDVKD. V was clipped by 9 bases and J by 4 bases, with 15 bases between them. The CDR3 runs 15 residues. This chain's CDR3 is CATGQGGSGANVLTF. DNA of the CDR3: TGTGCCACCGGTCAGGGGGGATCCGGGGCCAACGTCCTGACTTTC.

This clonotype has only a few counts. The genes are TRBV5-6 and TRBJ2-5; TRBD2 aligns across 10 bases. The CDR3 is made up of 16 amino acids. V lost 3 bases, J lost 4 bases, and 9 bases stayed unmatched. Germline values: CDR1 SGHDT, CDR2 YYEEEE. For the CDR3, the DNA is TGTGCCAGCAGCTCGGGGCCTAGCGGGAGAGGAGAGACCCAGTACTTC. Its protein is CASSSGPSGRGETQYF.

This clonotype appeared many times. The chain employs TRBV20-1 and TRBJ1-6; D remains ambiguous. With 0 bases removed from V and 5 bases from J, the gap between germline ends came to 8 bases. Germline CDR1 is DFQATT and CDR2 is SNEGSKA (reference sequence). The CDR3 runs to 14 residues. The chain's CDR3 is CSAREKWNNSPLHF. The CDR3 DNA is TGCAGTGCTAGAGAGAAGTGGAATAATTCACCCCTCCACTTT.

The rearrangement uses TRBV4-1 and TRBJ2-3; 9 nucleotides match TRBD2. Germline V CDR1 and CDR2: MGHRA, YSYEKL. The CDR3 extends over 16 amino acids. V shed 4 bases and J 6 bases; nucleotides not matched to a gene: 11. CDR3 sequence (DNA): TGCGCCAGCAGCCCCCGGACAGCGGGGGGCTGGGATACGCAGTATTTT. Translated, it gives CASSPRTAGGWDTQYF.

This clonotype was picked up many times. The chain combines TRBV10-2 with TRBJ1-5; no clear D gene. Germline CDR1 reads WSHSY; CDR2 reads SAAADI. The length of the CDR3 is 18 residues. Between the trimmed V and J ends, which lost 0 bases and 6 bases, there was a span of 21 bases. The CDR3 is CASSESPAEGDASQPQHF. CDR3 coding DNA: TGCGCCAGCAGTGAGTCACCCGCAGAGGGCGACGCCAGTCAGCCCCAGCATTTT.